These 3 T cell receptor beta chains were all obtained from the same sample, sequenced in a study of blood T cell repertoires in COVID-19. Only in-frame clones appear in the TCRdb table, and some are missing; sequencing was by immunoSEQ multiplex PCR. This table holds around 170,000 clones, around 87% found once. Sequencing used peripheral blood. The receptors originated from a man in his 60s with COVID-19, enrolled during active disease.

The chain links TRBV6-5 to TRBJ2-7; 7 positions match TRBD1. The CDR3 is made up of 15 amino acids. The germline V gene has CDR1 MNHEY and CDR2 SVGAGI. The ends lost 6 bases at V and 4 bases at J; junction bases unmatched: 12. For the CDR3, the DNA is TGTGCCAGCAGGGTCTTCCCGGGACAGTCTTACGAGCAGTACTTC. Protein: CASRVFPGQSYEQYF.

V usage is TRBV19 and J usage is TRBJ2-5, with D perhaps matching TRBD1 (5 bases). V was shortened by 6 bases and J by 3 bases, with 17 bases between the two germline ends. The length of the CDR3 is 15 residues. Germline CDR1 is LNHDA and CDR2 is SQIVND (reference sequence). CDR3 loop: CASSWGRVQEETQYF. For the CDR3, the DNA is TGTGCCAGTAGCTGGGGCAGGGTTCAGGAAGAGACCCAGTACTTC.

This clone was seen only once. The rearrangement uses TRBV4-3 and TRBJ1-1, with 7 bases identical to TRBD1. The CDR3 length is 15 residues. The germline V gene has CDR1 LGHNA and CDR2 YSLEER. The V gene end was trimmed by 0 bases and the J gene end by 4 bases; junction bases not matched to a gene: 5. CDR3 protein: CASSQDSSGGTEAFF. CDR3 DNA: TGCGCCAGCAGCCAAGATTCCTCAGGGGGCACTGAAGCTTTCTTT.